This T cell receptor (beta chain) was found in a study of post-analysis software for immune sequencing data. The wider study: Some patients lacked subtype; others had relapsing-remitting, secondary progressive or progressive-relapsing disease. Whole-study results and caveats: Controls had lower frequencies than patients of 4 or 5 TRBV segments, which included TRBV5-6, TRBV5-1 and TRBV20-1. Normalized Chao1 diversity in multiple sclerosis patients fell significantly below that of controls.

Unique molecular identifiers featured in each of the TCR beta cDNA libraries. TCRdb passed the PCR reads through MiXCR, listing each CDR3 protein once. The table lists over 150,000 distinct CDR3 sequences, around 28% of them singletons. A remark on this clonotype: What it recognizes is unknown.

The germline gives CDR1 SGHTA, CDR2 FQGNSA. The trim removed 3 bases at V and 5 bases at J, leaving 4 bases unmatched. This CDR3 has 14 residues. This chain joins TRBV7-2 and TRBJ2-5, with 9 bases aligning to TRBD1. Input material: blood. The TCR originated in a girl aged 10-17 years with multiple sclerosis. The CDR3 DNA follows: TGTGCCAGCAGCTTCGGGACAGGGTGGGAGACCCAGTACTTC. Translation gives CASSFGTGWETQYF.